The present TCR beta chain was sequenced within a study of blood T cell repertoires in COVID-19. Germline V gene lookup returns CDR1 SEHNR and CDR2 FQNEAQ (reference sequence). V lost 2 bases to trimming and J lost 5 bases, with 13 bases between them. The CDR3 contains 14 residues. Original analysis: Estimates of nucleated cell counts were drawn from the amplification of reference gene primers. Produced via immunoSEQ multiplex PCR; TCRdb's table is partial and in-frame only. The V and J calls and the clone size are those of that table, but D and trimming were determined from the DNA. The table has 200,000 to 300,000 clones, over 75% seen once.

Sequencing was done on a sample of peripheral blood. The TCR originated in a man aged 25-45 years who had recovered from COVID-19. The chain combines TRBV7-9 with TRBJ2-7, with D unresolved. The chain's CDR3 is CASSLSGGGDEQYF. The CDR3 DNA sequence: TGTGCCAGCAGCTTATCGGGTGGTGGAGACGAGCAGTACTTC.